This is a list of T cell receptor beta chains from one sample in a study of CD8+ T cells in alopecia areata. TCRdb's copy holds only in-frame clones and misses some; the assay was immunoSEQ multiplex PCR. Among approximately 98,000 clones listed, approximately 50% were seen once. What was sequenced was NKG2D-low CD8+ T cells sorted from blood. These receptor sequences come from a human donor with alopecia areata. Both conserved end residues are part of each CDR3. The D gene is left open where the match is weak. Size tells how often a clone was seen (once, few, many) or the class of an expanded clone, and some rows leave it out.

abundance,d_gene,j_gene,v_gene,CDR3aa,CDR3nt
-,-,TRBJ1-1,TRBV5-1,CASSLSGTEAFF,TGCGCCAGCAGCTTGTCGGGAACTGAAGCTTTCTTT
-,-,TRBJ1-1,TRBV4-1,CASSRAGAEAFF,TGCGCCAGCAGCCGGGCCGGCGCTGAAGCTTTCTTT
-,-,TRBJ2-3,TRBV7-9,CASSLVRGPDTQYF,TGTGCCAGCAGCTTAGTAAGAGGGCCAGATACGCAGTATTTT
few,-,TRBJ2-5,TRBV28,CASTPSGLGAQYF,TGTGCCAGCACCCCGTCAGGACTCGGGGCCCAGTACTTC
few,TRBD1,TRBJ1-1,TRBV27,CASSPSLGGRAEAFF,TGTGCCAGCAGCCCATCTCTAGGGGGCAGGGCTGAAGCTTTCTTT
-,-,TRBJ2-5,TRBV4-1,CASSHTGGRETQYF,TGCGCCAGCAGCCACACCGGGGGTCGGGAGACCCAGTACTTC
-,TRBD1,TRBJ2-5,TRBV29-1,CSVPTHGQGEETQYF,TGCAGCGTTCCTACACACGGACAGGGGGAAGAGACCCAGTACTTC
-,-,TRBJ2-7,TRBV2,CASSEVDEQYF,TGTGCCAGCAGTGAGGTAGACGAGCAGTACTTC
few,TRBD2,TRBJ2-1,TRBV29-1,CSAPRTSGSPEQFF,TGCAGCGCCCCAAGGACTAGCGGGAGCCCGGAGCAGTTCTTC
few,-,TRBJ1-2,TRBV7-9,CASSPTGHGYTF,TGTGCCAGCAGCCCAACAGGCCATGGCTACACCTTC
-,TRBD2,TRBJ2-7,TRBV4-2,CASSQEDRTSVYEQYF,TGTGCCAGCAGCCAAGAGGATCGGACTAGCGTCTACGAGCAGTACTTC
-,TRBD2,TRBJ2-7,TRBV27,CASSFGGVSYEQYF,TGTGCCAGCAGTTTTGGGGGGGTCTCCTACGAGCAGTACTTC
-,TRBD2,TRBJ2-5,TRBV2,CATQGLTASGRHF,TGTGCCACCCAGGGGCTAACGGCTAGCGGGAGGCACTTC
-,TRBD2,TRBJ2-1,TRBV28,CASKREGLSGEQFF,TGTGCCAGCAAGCGGGAGGGCCTTTCGGGTGAGCAGTTCTTC
-,-,TRBJ2-5,TRBV6-6,CASSYSETQYF,TGTGCCAGCAGTTACTCAGAGACCCAGTACTTC
-,-,TRBJ2-3,TRBV5-1,CASSPLWNTDTQYF,TGCGCCAGCAGCCCCCTTTGGAACACAGATACGCAGTATTTT
-,TRBD2,TRBJ2-7,TRBV7-9,CASTPGGVWEQYF,TGTGCCAGCACCCCCGGGGGGGTGTGGGAGCAGTACTTC
-,-,TRBJ1-5,TRBV27,CASNGGVDQPQHF,TGTGCCAGCAATGGCGGTGTGGATCAGCCCCAGCATTTT